This TCR beta chain emerged from a study of blood T cell repertoires in COVID-19 (dated by TCRdb to 2018 to 2021). A note on the overall study: Samples from collaborators originated in the United States, Italy and Spain and spanned both the acute and convalescent phases of COVID-19. The material from the prospective study consisted of cDNA or gDNA derived from T cells, B-cell-depleted T cells, or PBMCs. The samples were drawn from the first 160 participants of the ongoing ImmuneRACE study and from 950 to 1,500 subjects provided by 6 global collaborators. The repertoires were released in a freely available public database meant as a resource for research on the immune response to SARS-CoV-2. A de-identified subject ID, COVID-19 status, age in years and sex were almost always included in the sample metadata. Subjects who had been exposed to COVID-19, were actively infected with it, or had recovered from it provided the deeply sampled blood TCRbeta repertoires that made up the dataset. Where available, HLA class I and class II types were obtained from metadata supplied by the sample provider rather than from assay-based typing. Points the paper makes about the study in general: The quantity of clinical and demographic metadata differed by source and by participant and was supplied without curation.

TCRbeta CDR3 regions were amplified from genomic DNA by means of the immunoSEQ Assay, a bias-controlled multiplex PCR. On the study's bioinformatics: The number of nucleated cells in each sample was estimated by amplification of reference gene primers within the assay. Sequence reads were collapsed and filtered to measure the absolute abundance of every unique TCRbeta CDR3 rearrangement. For each sample, productive Simpson clonality was calculated by taking the square root of Simpson's diversity index across productive rearrangements. What TCRdb holds here is the immuneACCESS table cut down to in-frame rearrangements. Part of the clones is not present; checked against another copy, under half of the missing clones reflect an unresolved V gene, and the others are unexplained. Clone size and V and J calls were adopted from that table, with D and trimming inferred from the DNA. Across this sample there are under 150,000 clones, with 70% to 90% seen only once. The top ten clonotypes cover 8% to 9% of the sample.

V is shortened by 5 bases, J by 3 bases, and the region joining them spans 17 bases. The germline V gene provides CDR1 SGHTA and CDR2 FQGTGA. From the cysteine up to the phenylalanine, the CDR3 has a length of 16 residues. The kept DNA is CDR3 alone, 48 bases in frame from the first base. A remark on this clone: Its antigen is not yet known. Within one base of it there is no much larger clone, and no base qualities were kept.

A second Seattle source provided samples from volunteer blood donors who had recovered from COVID-19. Whole blood was collected in K2EDTA tubes by collaborating institutions according to the institutions' own protocols. Collaborator samples were shipped for TCRbeta analysis as frozen whole blood, isolated PBMCs, or DNA extracted from either sample type. Sequenced input: peripheral blood. The chain joins TRBV7-3 to TRBJ1-5; no D gene is confidently identified. The TCR sequence derives from a woman aged 65 to 85 who had recovered from COVID-19. The DNA sequence reads TGTGCCAGCAGCCCCCCCGGCGGCAGCAACAATCAGCCCCAGCATTTT. It translates to CASSPPGGSNNQPQHF.